A selection of T cell receptor beta chains follows, all from one sample in a study of control samples from healthy donors and cancer patients. Some clones are missing from TCRdb's copy, which holds only in-frame ones; the method was immunoSEQ multiplex PCR. This sample's clone table lists about 200,000 clones. Sample: blood. These receptors were obtained from a woman aged 25 to 39 in good health. Both conserved end residues are part of each CDR3. The order of the fields is V gene, D gene, J gene, CDR3 protein, CDR3 DNA. The D gene is left open where the match is weak.

v_gene: TRBV18
d_gene: TRBD1
j_gene: TRBJ2-7
CDR3aa: CASSPSGQGGGYEQYF
CDR3nt: TGTGCCAGCTCACCCTCAGGACAGGGGGGAGGTTACGAGCAGTACTTC

v_gene: TRBV7-2
d_gene: -
j_gene: TRBJ2-3
CDR3aa: CASSGRVHSTDTQYF
CDR3nt: TGTGCCAGCAGCGGCCGGGTTCATAGCACAGATACGCAGTATTTT

v_gene: TRBV4-1
d_gene: -
j_gene: TRBJ1-6
CDR3aa: CASSQSGNSPLHF
CDR3nt: TGCGCCAGCAGCCAGTCTGGGAATTCACCCCTCCACTTT

v_gene: TRBV5-1
d_gene: -
j_gene: TRBJ2-3
CDR3aa: CASSYLGGGLTDTQYF
CDR3nt: TGCGCCAGCAGCTACCTAGGGGGGGGCCTCACAGATACGCAGTATTTT

v_gene: TRBV2
d_gene: -
j_gene: TRBJ1-2
CDR3aa: CASSEEGRGDGGYTF
CDR3nt: TGTGCCAGCAGTGAAGAGGGAAGGGGGGACGGTGGCTACACCTTC

v_gene: TRBV4-1
d_gene: TRBD1
j_gene: TRBJ1-6
CDR3aa: CASSQPNRGPNSPLHF
CDR3nt: TGCGCCAGCAGCCAGCCCAACAGGGGGCCTAATTCACCCCTCCACTTT

v_gene: TRBV4-1
d_gene: -
j_gene: TRBJ1-5
CDR3aa: CASSQDVNQPQHF
CDR3nt: TGCGCCAGCAGCCAAGATGTCAATCAGCCCCAGCATTTT

v_gene: TRBV28
d_gene: -
j_gene: TRBJ2-7
CDR3aa: CASSSGLSYEQYF
CDR3nt: TGTGCCAGCAGTTCAGGGCTCTCCTACGAGCAGTACTTC

v_gene: TRBV28
d_gene: -
j_gene: TRBJ2-7
CDR3aa: CASSIGARNYEQYF
CDR3nt: TGTGCCAGCAGTATCGGAGCACGGAACTACGAGCAGTACTTC

v_gene: TRBV7-2
d_gene: -
j_gene: TRBJ1-4
CDR3aa: CASSLGGRWSEKLFF
CDR3nt: TGTGCCAGCAGCTTAGGCGGGAGGTGGAGTGAAAAACTGTTTTTT

v_gene: TRBV30
d_gene: -
j_gene: TRBJ1-1
CDR3aa: CAWIRLPGKRAFF
CDR3nt: TGTGCCTGGATTCGCCTCCCCGGGAAAAGGGCTTTCTTT

v_gene: TRBV27
d_gene: -
j_gene: TRBJ2-7
CDR3aa: CASSLSGFLRDEQYF
CDR3nt: TGTGCCAGCAGTTTATCAGGATTCCTTCGGGACGAGCAGTACTTC

v_gene: TRBV15
d_gene: -
j_gene: TRBJ1-6
CDR3aa: CATSRDFGNSPLHF
CDR3nt: TGTGCCACCAGCAGAGATTTTGGGAATTCACCCCTCCACTTT

v_gene: TRBV14
d_gene: -
j_gene: TRBJ1-3
CDR3aa: CASSIGNTIYF
CDR3nt: TGTGCCAGCAGCATCGGAAACACCATATATTTT

v_gene: TRBV27
d_gene: -
j_gene: TRBJ1-1
CDR3aa: CASSWGRSSEAFF
CDR3nt: TGTGCCAGCAGTTGGGGTCGGAGCTCTGAAGCTTTCTTT

v_gene: TRBV28
d_gene: -
j_gene: TRBJ1-1
CDR3aa: CASSEMAGGVRAFF
CDR3nt: TGTGCCAGCAGTGAGATGGCTGGGGGCGTTCGAGCTTTCTTT

v_gene: TRBV28
d_gene: TRBD1
j_gene: TRBJ1-2
CDR3aa: CASSHGDRVYGYTF
CDR3nt: TGTGCCAGCAGTCACGGGGACAGGGTCTATGGCTACACCTTC

v_gene: TRBV30
d_gene: -
j_gene: TRBJ1-6
CDR3aa: CAWAVNSPLHF
CDR3nt: TGTGCCTGGGCGGTAAATTCACCCCTCCACTTT

v_gene: TRBV11-2
d_gene: -
j_gene: TRBJ1-2
CDR3aa: CAIGEERGYTF
CDR3nt: TGTGCCATCGGGGAAGAGAGAGGCTACACCTTC

v_gene: TRBV29-1
d_gene: -
j_gene: TRBJ1-1
CDR3aa: CSPYRVAMNTEAFF
CDR3nt: TGCAGCCCCTATAGGGTCGCTATGAACACTGAAGCTTTCTTT

v_gene: TRBV19
d_gene: -
j_gene: TRBJ1-4
CDR3aa: CASIDGATNEKLFF
CDR3nt: TGTGCCAGTATCGACGGTGCAACTAATGAAAAACTGTTTTTT

v_gene: TRBV19
d_gene: -
j_gene: TRBJ1-1
CDR3aa: CASRSGTEAFF
CDR3nt: TGTGCCAGTAGGTCGGGCACTGAAGCTTTCTTT

v_gene: TRBV7-2
d_gene: -
j_gene: TRBJ2-5
CDR3aa: CASSLNGHQIQETQYF
CDR3nt: TGTGCCAGCAGCTTAAATGGACACCAAATCCAAGAGACCCAGTACTTC

v_gene: TRBV28
d_gene: -
j_gene: TRBJ1-6
CDR3aa: CASSLDGDNSPLHF
CDR3nt: TGTGCCAGCAGTTTAGACGGGGATAATTCACCCCTCCACTTT

v_gene: TRBV6-5
d_gene: TRBD2
j_gene: TRBJ2-7
CDR3aa: CASSYSIGRAMYEQYF
CDR3nt: TGTGCCAGCAGTTACTCGATAGGGAGGGCGATGTACGAGCAGTACTTC

v_gene: TRBV5-4
d_gene: -
j_gene: TRBJ1-6
CDR3aa: CASSPRTTGPNSPLHF
CDR3nt: TGTGCCAGCAGCCCGAGAACGACGGGACCTAATTCACCCCTCCACTTT

v_gene: TRBV14
d_gene: TRBD1
j_gene: TRBJ2-3
CDR3aa: CASNTGGVADTQYF
CDR3nt: TGTGCCAGCAACACAGGGGGTGTTGCGGATACGCAGTATTTT

v_gene: TRBV2
d_gene: -
j_gene: TRBJ2-4
CDR3aa: CASKRDSQNIQYF
CDR3nt: TGTGCCAGCAAACGGGACTCACAAAACATTCAGTACTTC

v_gene: TRBV20-1
d_gene: -
j_gene: TRBJ1-5
CDR3aa: CSASAALGNQPQHF
CDR3nt: TGCAGTGCCAGTGCAGCCTTGGGCAATCAGCCCCAGCATTTT

v_gene: TRBV19
d_gene: TRBD2
j_gene: TRBJ2-1
CDR3aa: CASSPSGGARSYNEQFF
CDR3nt: TGTGCCAGTAGTCCTAGCGGGGGAGCGCGCTCCTACAATGAGCAGTTCTTC

v_gene: TRBV28
d_gene: TRBD1
j_gene: TRBJ1-2
CDR3aa: CASSRTGNYGYTF
CDR3nt: TGTGCCAGCAGCAGGACAGGGAACTATGGCTACACCTTC

v_gene: TRBV28
d_gene: -
j_gene: TRBJ1-6
CDR3aa: CASSLRTGSYNSPLHF
CDR3nt: TGTGCCAGCAGTTTAAGAACGGGCTCCTATAATTCACCCCTCCACTTT

v_gene: TRBV7-2
d_gene: -
j_gene: TRBJ2-2
CDR3aa: CASSLGSGELFF
CDR3nt: TGTGCCAGCAGCTTAGGTTCCGGGGAGCTGTTTTTT

v_gene: TRBV6-5
d_gene: TRBD1
j_gene: TRBJ1-2
CDR3aa: CASTRGQGYNGYTF
CDR3nt: TGTGCCAGCACAAGAGGACAGGGGTATAATGGCTACACCTTC

v_gene: TRBV28
d_gene: -
j_gene: TRBJ1-3
CDR3aa: CASSLGPLTASGNTIYF
CDR3nt: TGTGCCAGCAGTTTAGGTCCCCTCACCGCTTCTGGAAACACCATATATTTT

v_gene: TRBV9
d_gene: -
j_gene: TRBJ1-6
CDR3aa: CASSVRERFGSPLHF
CDR3nt: TGTGCCAGCAGCGTCCGGGAGAGGTTTGGTTCACCCCTCCACTTT

v_gene: TRBV28
d_gene: -
j_gene: TRBJ1-5
CDR3aa: CASSFPPREPQHF
CDR3nt: TGTGCCAGCAGTTTCCCCCCTCGGGAGCCCCAGCATTTT

v_gene: TRBV11-2
d_gene: -
j_gene: TRBJ1-6
CDR3aa: CASSFRAASSPLHF
CDR3nt: TGTGCCAGCAGCTTTAGGGCAGCCAGTTCACCCCTCCACTTT

v_gene: TRBV24-1
d_gene: TRBD1
j_gene: TRBJ2-2
CDR3aa: CATSDLPGQGDTGELFF
CDR3nt: TGTGCCACCAGTGACCTCCCGGGACAGGGGGACACCGGGGAGCTGTTTTTT

v_gene: TRBV18
d_gene: TRBD1
j_gene: TRBJ1-4
CDR3aa: CASSPDREGLKLFF
CDR3nt: TGTGCCAGCTCACCGGACAGGGAGGGTCTGAAACTGTTTTTT

v_gene: TRBV30
d_gene: -
j_gene: TRBJ1-1
CDR3aa: CAWSEGRPAFF
CDR3nt: TGTGCCTGGAGTGAGGGTAGGCCAGCTTTCTTT

v_gene: TRBV6-4
d_gene: -
j_gene: TRBJ1-1
CDR3aa: CASSEGLNTEAFF
CDR3nt: TGTGCCAGCAGTGAAGGGTTGAACACTGAAGCTTTCTTT

v_gene: TRBV5-3
d_gene: -
j_gene: TRBJ1-1
CDR3aa: CARSPDPLMNTEAFF
CDR3nt: TGTGCCAGAAGCCCGGACCCATTGATGAACACTGAAGCTTTCTTT

v_gene: TRBV7-9
d_gene: -
j_gene: TRBJ2-1
CDR3aa: CASSLAWERFGQFF
CDR3nt: TGTGCCAGCAGCTTGGCGTGGGAGCGGTTCGGGCAGTTCTTC

v_gene: TRBV3-1/TRBV3-2
d_gene: -
j_gene: TRBJ1-1
CDR3aa: CASSQDRAGSENTEAFF
CDR3nt: TGTGCCAGCAGCCAAGATCGGGCAGGGAGCGAGAACACTGAAGCTTTCTTT

v_gene: TRBV7-8
d_gene: -
j_gene: TRBJ1-6
CDR3aa: CASSQSLSYNSPLHF
CDR3nt: TGTGCCAGCAGCCAAAGCCTCTCCTATAATTCACCCCTCCACTTT

v_gene: TRBV24-1
d_gene: TRBD1
j_gene: TRBJ2-3
CDR3aa: CATSGDRDPPYGDTQYF
CDR3nt: TGTGCCACCAGTGGCGACAGGGACCCGCCATATGGGGATACGCAGTATTTT

v_gene: TRBV29-1
d_gene: -
j_gene: TRBJ1-2
CDR3aa: CSVDPVLYGYTF
CDR3nt: TGCAGCGTTGATCCGGTCCTCTATGGCTACACCTTC

v_gene: TRBV6-4
d_gene: -
j_gene: TRBJ1-5
CDR3aa: CASSDGGGFLNQPQHF
CDR3nt: TGTGCCAGCAGTGACGGCGGGGGGTTTCTCAATCAGCCCCAGCATTTT